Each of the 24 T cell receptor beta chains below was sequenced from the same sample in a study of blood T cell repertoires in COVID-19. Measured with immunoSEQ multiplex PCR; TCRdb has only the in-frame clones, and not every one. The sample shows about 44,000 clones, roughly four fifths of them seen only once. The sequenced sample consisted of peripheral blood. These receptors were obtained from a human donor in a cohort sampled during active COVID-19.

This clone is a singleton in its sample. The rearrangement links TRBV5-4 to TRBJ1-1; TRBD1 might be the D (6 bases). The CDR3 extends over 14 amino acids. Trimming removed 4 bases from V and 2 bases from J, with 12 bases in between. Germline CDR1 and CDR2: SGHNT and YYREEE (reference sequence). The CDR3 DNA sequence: TGTGCCAGCAGCCAAGGACAGCGAAACACTGAAGCTTTCTTT. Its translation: CASSQGQRNTEAFF. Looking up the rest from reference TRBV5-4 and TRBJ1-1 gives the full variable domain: ETGVTQSPTHLIKTRGQQVTLRCSSQSGHNTVSWYQQALGQGPQFIFQYYREEENGRGNFPPRFSGLQFPNYSSELNVNALELDDSALYLCASSQGQRNTEAFFGQGTRLTVV.

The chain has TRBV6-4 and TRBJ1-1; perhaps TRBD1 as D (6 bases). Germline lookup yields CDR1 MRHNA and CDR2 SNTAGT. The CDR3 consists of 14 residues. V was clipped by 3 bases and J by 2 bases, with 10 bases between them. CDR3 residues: CASSETGFNTEAFF. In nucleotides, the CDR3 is TGTGCCAGCAGTGAAACAGGGTTTAACACTGAAGCTTTCTTT.

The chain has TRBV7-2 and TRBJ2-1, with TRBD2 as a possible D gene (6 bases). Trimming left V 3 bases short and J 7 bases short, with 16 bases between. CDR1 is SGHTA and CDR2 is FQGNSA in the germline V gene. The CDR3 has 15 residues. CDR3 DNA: TGTGCCAGCAGCTTCCGGGACTCCCTGTGGAATGAGCAGTTCTTC. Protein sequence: CASSFRDSLWNEQFF. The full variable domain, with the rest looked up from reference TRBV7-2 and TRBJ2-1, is GAGVSQSPSNKVTEKGKDVELRCDPISGHTALYWYRQSLGQGLEFLIYFQGNSAPDKSGLPSDRFSAERTGGSVSTLTIQRTQQEDSAVYLCASSFRDSLWNEQFFGPGTRLTVL.

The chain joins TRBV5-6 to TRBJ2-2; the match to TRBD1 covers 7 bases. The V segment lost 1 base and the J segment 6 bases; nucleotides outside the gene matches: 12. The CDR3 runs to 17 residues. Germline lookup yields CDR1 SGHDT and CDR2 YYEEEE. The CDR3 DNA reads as TGTGCCAGCAGCTTGTTCTTATCAGGGGGATTCGCCGGGGAGCTGTTTTTT. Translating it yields CASSLFLSGGFAGELFF.

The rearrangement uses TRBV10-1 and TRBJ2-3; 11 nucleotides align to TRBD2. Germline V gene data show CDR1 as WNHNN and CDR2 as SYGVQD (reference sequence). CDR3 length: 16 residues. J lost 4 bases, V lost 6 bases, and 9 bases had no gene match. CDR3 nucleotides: TGCGCCAGCAGGGGGGCCACTAGCGGGGGACCAGATACGCAGTATTTT. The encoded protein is CASRGATSGGPDTQYF.

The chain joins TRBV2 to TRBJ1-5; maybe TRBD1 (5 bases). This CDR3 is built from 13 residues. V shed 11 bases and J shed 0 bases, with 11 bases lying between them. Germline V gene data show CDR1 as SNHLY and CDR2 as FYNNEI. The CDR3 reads CASLGGSNQPQHF. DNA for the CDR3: TGTGCCTCACTCGGGGGTAGCAATCAGCCCCAGCATTTT.

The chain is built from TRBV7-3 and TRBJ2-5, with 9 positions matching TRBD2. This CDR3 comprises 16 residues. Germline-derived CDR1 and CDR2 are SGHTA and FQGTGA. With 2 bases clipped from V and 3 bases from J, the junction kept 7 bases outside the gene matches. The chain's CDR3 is CASSLGWASGEETQYF. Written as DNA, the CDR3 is TGTGCCAGCAGCTTAGGTTGGGCTAGCGGGGAAGAGACCCAGTACTTC.

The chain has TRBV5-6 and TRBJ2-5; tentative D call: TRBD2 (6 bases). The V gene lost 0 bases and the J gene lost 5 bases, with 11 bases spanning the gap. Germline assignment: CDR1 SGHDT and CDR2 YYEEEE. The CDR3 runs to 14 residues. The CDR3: CASSLGGEVETQYF. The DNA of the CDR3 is TGTGCCAGCAGCTTGGGCGGGGAAGTCGAGACCCAGTACTTC.

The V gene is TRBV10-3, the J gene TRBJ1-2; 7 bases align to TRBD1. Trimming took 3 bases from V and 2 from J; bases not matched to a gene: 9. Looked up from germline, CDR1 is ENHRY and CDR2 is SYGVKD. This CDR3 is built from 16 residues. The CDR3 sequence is CAISEEGAGENYGYTF. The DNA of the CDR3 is TGTGCCATCAGTGAAGAGGGGGCGGGTGAGAACTATGGCTACACCTTC.

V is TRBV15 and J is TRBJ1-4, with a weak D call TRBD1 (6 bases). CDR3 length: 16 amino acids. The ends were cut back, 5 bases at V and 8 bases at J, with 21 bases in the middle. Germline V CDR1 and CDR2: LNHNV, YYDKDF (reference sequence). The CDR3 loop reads CATSPGRVRGKEKLFF. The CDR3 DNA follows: TGTGCCACCAGCCCGGGCAGGGTCAGGGGAAAGGAAAAACTGTTTTTT.

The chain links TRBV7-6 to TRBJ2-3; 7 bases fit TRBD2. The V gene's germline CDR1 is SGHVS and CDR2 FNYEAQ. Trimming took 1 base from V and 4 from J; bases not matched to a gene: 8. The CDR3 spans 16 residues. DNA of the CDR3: TGTGCCAGCAGCTTAGATGTGGGGGGGAGGGCAGATACGCAGTATTTT. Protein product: CASSLDVGGRADTQYF.

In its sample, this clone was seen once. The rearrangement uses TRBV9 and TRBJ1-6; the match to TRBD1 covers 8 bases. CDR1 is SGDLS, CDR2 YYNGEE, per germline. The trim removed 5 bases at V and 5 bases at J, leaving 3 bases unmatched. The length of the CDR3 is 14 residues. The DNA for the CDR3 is TGTGCCAGCAGTGAACAGGGGGATAATTCACCCCTCCACTTT. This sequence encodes CASSEQGDNSPLHF.

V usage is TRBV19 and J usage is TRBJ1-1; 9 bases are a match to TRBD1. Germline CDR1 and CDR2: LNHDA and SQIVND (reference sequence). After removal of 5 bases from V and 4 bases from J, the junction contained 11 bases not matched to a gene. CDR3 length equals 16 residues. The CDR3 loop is CASSSTGGIVTTEAFF. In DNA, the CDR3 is TGTGCCAGTAGTTCGACAGGGGGAATTGTAACCACTGAAGCTTTCTTT.

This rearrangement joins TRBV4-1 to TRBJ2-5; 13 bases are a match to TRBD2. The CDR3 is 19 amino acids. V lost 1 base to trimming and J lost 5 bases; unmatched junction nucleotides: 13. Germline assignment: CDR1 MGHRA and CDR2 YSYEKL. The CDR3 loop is CASSQGPGTSGVHRETQYF. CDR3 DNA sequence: TGCGCCAGCAGCCAAGGTCCCGGGACTAGCGGGGTACATCGGGAGACCCAGTACTTC.

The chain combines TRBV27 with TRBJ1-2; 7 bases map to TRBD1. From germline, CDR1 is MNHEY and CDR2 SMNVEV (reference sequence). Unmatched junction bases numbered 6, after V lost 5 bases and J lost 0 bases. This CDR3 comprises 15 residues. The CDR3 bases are TGTGCCAGCAGTCGAAGACAGGGAACTAACTATGGCTACACCTTC. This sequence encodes CASSRRQGTNYGYTF.

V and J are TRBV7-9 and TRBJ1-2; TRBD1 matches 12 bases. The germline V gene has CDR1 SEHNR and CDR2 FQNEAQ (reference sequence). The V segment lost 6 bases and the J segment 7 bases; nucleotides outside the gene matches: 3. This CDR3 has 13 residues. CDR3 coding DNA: TGTGCCAGCAGACAGGGACAGGGGGCTGGCTACACCTTC. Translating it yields CASRQGQGAGYTF.

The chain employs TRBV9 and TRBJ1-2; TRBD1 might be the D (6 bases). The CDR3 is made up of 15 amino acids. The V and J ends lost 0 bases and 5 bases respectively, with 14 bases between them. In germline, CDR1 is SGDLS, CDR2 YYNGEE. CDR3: CASSVGRTAKYGYTF. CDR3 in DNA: TGTGCCAGCAGCGTAGGACGGACAGCGAAATATGGCTACACCTTC. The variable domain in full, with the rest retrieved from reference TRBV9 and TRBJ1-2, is DSGVTQTPKHLITATGQRVTLRCSPRSGDLSVYWYQQSLDQGLQFLIQYYNGEERAKGNILERFSAQQFPDLHSELNLSSLELGDSALYFCASSVGRTAKYGYTFGSGTRLTVV.

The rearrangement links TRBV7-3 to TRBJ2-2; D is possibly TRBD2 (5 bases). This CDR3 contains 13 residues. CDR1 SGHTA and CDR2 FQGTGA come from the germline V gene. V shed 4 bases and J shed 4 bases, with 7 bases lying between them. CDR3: CASSYTSTGELFF. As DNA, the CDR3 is TGTGCCAGCAGCTACACTAGCACCGGGGAGCTGTTTTTT.

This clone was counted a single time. In nucleotides, the CDR3 is TGCGCCAGCAGCCAGGATTATAGGACAGGGGCCAACTATGGCTACACCTTC. As protein: CASSQDYRTGANYGYTF. The J gene is TRBJ1-2, the V gene TRBV4-1, with 9 bases lining up with TRBD1. Germline CDR1 MGHRA, CDR2 YSYEKL. The junction had 10 bases not matched to a gene; V was cut back by 3 bases and J by 2 bases. CDR3 length: 17 amino acids.

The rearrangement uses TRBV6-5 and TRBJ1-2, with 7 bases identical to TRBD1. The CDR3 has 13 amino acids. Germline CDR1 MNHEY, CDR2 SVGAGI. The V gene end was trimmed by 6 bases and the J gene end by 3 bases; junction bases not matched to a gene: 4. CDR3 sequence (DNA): TGTGCCAGCAGCTGGGGGACAGACTATGGCTACACCTTC. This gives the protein CASSWGTDYGYTF.

The CDR3 bases are TGTGCCAGCAGCCAAAACTTGAACACTGAAGCTTTCTTT. It translates to CASSQNLNTEAFF. V gene TRBV3-1 (or the pseudogene TRBV3-2) combines with J gene TRBJ1-1; the D is unclear. CDR1 LGHDT and CDR2 YNNKEL come from the germline V gene (reference sequence). The CDR3 is made up of 13 amino acids. V lost 2 bases and J lost 0, with 4 bases in between.

CDR3 nucleotide sequence: TGTGCCAGCAGTGATGGGGTCGGGAGGGGCTCACCCCTCCACTTT. Protein sequence: CASSDGVGRGSPLHF. The chain joins TRBV6-4 to TRBJ1-6, with D tentatively TRBD1 (5 bases). Trimming took 3 bases from V and 10 from J, leaving 16 bases between them. This CDR3 has 15 residues. In germline, CDR1 is MRHNA, CDR2 SNTAGT.

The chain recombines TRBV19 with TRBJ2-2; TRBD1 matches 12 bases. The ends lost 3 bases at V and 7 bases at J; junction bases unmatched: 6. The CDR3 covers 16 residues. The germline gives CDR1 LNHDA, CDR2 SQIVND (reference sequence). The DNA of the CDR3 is TGTGCCAGTAGTATTGTCGGGACAGGGGGCGACGGGGAGCTGTTTTTT. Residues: CASSIVGTGGDGELFF.

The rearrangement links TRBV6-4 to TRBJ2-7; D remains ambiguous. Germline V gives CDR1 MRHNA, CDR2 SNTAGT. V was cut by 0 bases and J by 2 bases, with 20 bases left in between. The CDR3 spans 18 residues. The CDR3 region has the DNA TGTGCCAGCAGTGACTCGAGGTGGGTGCTCGCCATACCCTACGAGCAGTACTTC. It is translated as CASSDSRWVLAIPYEQYF.